Below are 31 T cell receptor beta chains sequenced from a single sample in a study of blood T cell repertoires in COVID-19. Sequencing was performed with immunoSEQ multiplex PCR; in TCRdb, only in-frame clones are kept and a portion is missing. The sample has 210,000 or so clones, roughly 80% seen once. Sequencing input: PBMCs or T cells enriched from blood (not recorded which). These receptors originate from a man in his sixties who had recovered from COVID-19.

The chain links TRBV23-1 to TRBJ1-1, with D uncertain. TRBV23-1 falls under the ORF class, with uncertain function. The CDR3 covers 13 residues. The V end lost 4 bases, the J end lost 0 bases, and 6 bases lay between the germline ends. CDR3 sequence: CASSPSMNTEAFF. The DNA for the CDR3 is TGCGCCAGCAGTCCGAGCATGAACACTGAAGCTTTCTTT.

This clone was seen more than once but under ten times. Other nucleotide sequences in the sample specify the same CDR3. The V and J genes are TRBV4-3 and TRBJ1-4, with 9 bases that match TRBD1. The V gene's germline CDR1 is LGHNA and CDR2 YSLEER. The J segment lost 4 bases and the V segment lost 3 bases, leaving 0 bases of the junction unmatched. The CDR3 covers 14 residues. The CDR3, as DNA: TGCGCCAGCAGCCAGGACAGGGGTAATGAAAAACTGTTTTTT. Amino acids: CASSQDRGNEKLFF.

J is TRBJ1-4 and V is TRBV30, with 7 bases aligning to TRBD1. After removal of 2 bases from V and 5 bases from J, the junction contained 8 bases not matched to a gene. Germline CDR1 GTSNPN, CDR2 SVGIG (reference sequence). The CDR3 runs to 15 residues. CDR3 protein: CAWSPRDRQNEKLFF. CDR3 nucleotide sequence: TGTGCCTGGAGTCCTCGGGACAGACAAAATGAAAAACTGTTTTTT.

V gene TRBV6-2 or TRBV6-3 combines with J gene TRBJ1-1, with D possibly TRBD1 on 5 matching bases. Trimming shortened V by 0 bases and J by 4 bases, and 12 bases separated the two germline ends. There are 15 residues in the CDR3. The germline CDR1 and CDR2 sequences are MNHEY and SVGEGT. DNA of the CDR3: TGTGCCAGCAGTTACTCTCCGACAGTCGGCACTGAAGCTTTCTTT. Protein: CASSYSPTVGTEAFF.

V and J are TRBV7-2 and TRBJ1-2; 7 bases match TRBD1. CDR1 SGHTA and CDR2 FQGNSA come from the germline V gene. After removal of 2 bases from V and 7 bases from J, the junction contained 13 bases not matched to a gene. The CDR3 is 16 amino acids. The CDR3 is CASSLNPMTGSSGYTF. The CDR3 region has the DNA TGTGCCAGCAGCTTAAATCCTATGACAGGGTCTTCTGGCTACACCTTC.

Points on this clone: The junction differs from germline at one of its ends, possibly a read error. The chain combines TRBV19 with TRBJ2-2; possible D gene TRBD1, 5 bases. This CDR3 has 14 residues. Germline V gene lookup returns CDR1 LNHDA and CDR2 SQIVND (reference sequence). The CDR3 loop reads CASRIDRNTGELFF. The DNA for the CDR3 is TGTGCCAGTAGGATAGACAGGAACACCGGGGAGCTGTTTTTT.

This clone occurred once. This sequence joins TRBV4-3 and TRBJ1-5; D is uncertain. Looked up from germline, CDR1 is LGHNA and CDR2 is YSLEER. CDR3 length: 15 amino acids. The germline V and J ends were trimmed by 0 bases and 3 bases, with 9 bases remaining between them. CDR3 nucleotide sequence: TGCGCCAGCAGCCAAGAGCAAATACTCAATCAGCCCCAGCATTTT. This sequence encodes CASSQEQILNQPQHF.

CDR3 protein: CASSQAERGPYTQYF. DNA for the CDR3: TGCGCCAGCAGCCAAGCTGAGCGGGGGCCGTATACGCAGTATTTT. The chain recombines TRBV4-1 with TRBJ2-3, with 8 positions matching TRBD2. V shed 1 base and J 7 bases; nucleotides not matched to a gene: 7. From germline, CDR1 is MGHRA and CDR2 YSYEKL. The CDR3 has 15 residues.

The rearrangement links TRBV25-1 to TRBJ1-1; D is possibly TRBD1 (5 bases). This CDR3 is built from 14 residues. The germline V gene has CDR1 MGHDK and CDR2 SYGVNS. V shed 2 bases and J shed 6 bases, with 13 bases lying between them. The CDR3 DNA is TGTGCCAGCAGTGAAGGTCAGGGTGTCGCTGAAGCTTTCTTT. This codes for CASSEGQGVAEAFF. Based on the CDR3 plus reference TRBV25-1 and TRBJ1-1, the full variable domain is EADIYQTPRYLVIGTGKKITLECSQTMGHDKMYWYQQDPGMELHLIHYSYGVNSTEKGDLSSESTVSRIRTEHFPLTLESARPSHTSQYLCASSEGQGVAEAFFGQGTRLTVV.

The rearrangement joins TRBV27 to TRBJ1-1, with D perhaps matching TRBD1 (5 bases). The CDR3 totals 14 residues. Trimming left V 5 bases short and J 3 bases short, with 13 bases between. CDR1 and CDR2 (germline): MNHEY, SMNVEV (reference sequence). The CDR3 DNA reads as TGTGCCAGCAGTCCCTCGCGACAGCACACTGAAGCTTTCTTT. It specifies CASSPSRQHTEAFF.

The chain employs TRBV6-5 and TRBJ1-2, with 10 bases identical to TRBD1. Germline CDR1 is MNHEY and CDR2 is SVGAGI. The CDR3 has 15 residues. Trimming took 5 bases from V and 7 from J; bases not matched to a gene: 10. For the CDR3, the DNA is TGTGCCAGCAGTCAAAGACAGGGGGCCTTCTTTGGCTACACCTTC. It yields the protein CASSQRQGAFFGYTF.

The rearrangement links TRBV5-1 to TRBJ2-7; 7 bases align to TRBD1. V trimming: 0 bases; J trimming: 4 bases; junction bases outside the gene matches: 7. The CDR3 has 15 residues. Per germline, CDR1 SGHRS and CDR2 YFSETQ. This CDR3 is CASSLVGGGGYEQYF. For the CDR3, the DNA is TGCGCCAGCAGCTTGGTAGGGGGCGGTGGGTACGAGCAGTACTTC. The variable domain in full, with the rest retrieved from reference TRBV5-1 and TRBJ2-7, is KAGVTQTPRYLIKTRGQQVTLSCSPISGHRSVSWYQQTPGQGLQFLFEYFSETQRNKGNFPGRFSGRQFSNSRSEMNVSTLELGDSALYLCASSLVGGGGYEQYFGPGTRLTVT.

This chain joins TRBV18 and TRBJ2-1; D not resolved. Germline V gene sequence: CDR1 KGHSH, CDR2 LQKENI. With 3 bases removed from V and 10 bases from J, the gap between germline ends came to 10 bases. The CDR3 length is 12 residues. CDR3 amino acids: CASSPDPREQFF. CDR3 sequence (DNA): TGTGCCAGCTCACCTGACCCTAGGGAGCAGTTCTTC. Full variable domain (missing parts from reference TRBV18 and TRBJ2-1): NAGVMQNPRHLVRRRGQEARLRCSPMKGHSHVYWYRQLPEEGLKFMVYLQKENIIDESGMPKERFSAEFPKEGPSILRIQQVVRGDSAAYFCASSPDPREQFFGPGTRLTVL.

The gene calls are TRBV18 and TRBJ1-2, with D possibly matching TRBD1 (6 bases). Germline CDR1 KGHSH, CDR2 LQKENI. V was pared by 6 bases and J by 2 bases, with 16 bases between. The CDR3 runs to 15 residues. The CDR3 loop is CASSKLRQENYGYTF. The CDR3 region has the DNA TGTGCCAGCTCGAAACTAAGACAGGAGAACTATGGCTACACCTTC.

The chain has TRBV7-8 and TRBJ2-7; TRBD1 matches at 7 bases. This CDR3 has 15 amino acids. V shed 3 bases and J 4 bases; nucleotides not matched to a gene: 9. CDR1 is SGHVS and CDR2 is FQNEAQ in the germline V gene. CDR3: CASSFNPGQSYEQYF. The CDR3 DNA follows: TGTGCCAGCAGCTTTAATCCGGGACAGTCGTACGAGCAGTACTTC.

The chain employs TRBV6-5 and TRBJ1-2; D is perhaps TRBD1 (6 bases). The CDR3 is 12 amino acids. Trimming shortened V by 9 bases and J by 4 bases, and 12 bases separated the two germline ends. Germline values: CDR1 MNHEY, CDR2 SVGAGI. This chain's CDR3 is CARKDSSYGYTF. The CDR3 DNA reads TGTGCCAGAAAGGACAGCTCCTATGGCTACACCTTC.

The chain couples TRBV5-6 to TRBJ1-6; 8 bases are shared with TRBD1. The CDR3 spans 15 residues. V gave up 4 bases and J gave up 9 bases; unmatched junction bases: 9. Germline V gene sequence: CDR1 SGHDT, CDR2 YYEEEE. For the CDR3, the DNA is TGTGCCAGCAGCACAGAAAGCAGGGGGCGTTCACCCCTCCACTTT. Its protein product is CASSTESRGRSPLHF.

CDR3 sequence reads: CASSQDTGGYEQYF. In DNA, the CDR3 is TGCGCCAGCAGCCAAGATACAGGGGGCTACGAGCAGTACTTC. The chain has TRBV4-3 and TRBJ2-7, with 8 bases that match TRBD1. This CDR3 region has 14 residues. CDR1 LGHNA and CDR2 YSLEER come from the germline V gene. V shed 0 bases and J 3 bases; nucleotides not matched to a gene: 1.

V gene TRBV4-3 combines with J gene TRBJ1-2; D perhaps matches TRBD1 (6 bases). CDR1 and CDR2 from the germline V gene are LGHNA and YSLEER. Trimming removed 0 bases from V and 5 bases from J, with 16 bases in between. This CDR3 contains 16 residues. The CDR3 DNA reads TGCGCCAGCAGCCAAGATCGGTCAGGGGAATTATATGGCTACACCTTC. Amino acid sequence: CASSQDRSGELYGYTF.

This chain joins TRBV5-4 and TRBJ2-5; TRBD2 matches 7 bases. This CDR3 comprises 15 residues. Trimming took 3 bases from V and 2 from J; bases not matched to a gene: 7. Per the germline V gene, CDR1 is SGHNT and CDR2 is YYREEE (reference sequence). CDR3 region: CASSSPQRGQETQYF. The CDR3 bases are TGTGCCAGCAGCTCCCCCCAGCGGGGACAAGAGACCCAGTACTTC.

The chain uses TRBV16 and TRBJ1-1; D gene ambiguous. This CDR3 has 12 amino acids. Between the trimmed V and J ends, which lost 3 bases and 6 bases, there was a span of 8 bases. The germline V gene has CDR1 KGHSY and CDR2 FQNENV. The CDR3 reads CASSHSEAEAFF. The CDR3 DNA sequence: TGTGCCAGCAGCCACAGTGAGGCTGAAGCTTTCTTT.

The CDR3 region has the DNA TGTGCCAGCAGGCAGAGCGGGGACGAGCAGTACTTC. Its translation is CASRQSGDEQYF. The chain recombines TRBV6-6 with TRBJ2-7, with 7 bases lining up with TRBD2. CDR3 length: 12 residues. V trimming: 6 bases; J trimming: 5 bases; junction bases outside the gene matches: 4. From germline, CDR1 is MNHNY and CDR2 SVGAGI (reference sequence).

The genes are TRBV19 and TRBJ2-3, with a possible D match to TRBD1 (7 bases). The V gene's germline CDR1 is LNHDA and CDR2 SQIVND (reference sequence). The CDR3 has 15 residues. Trimming removed 4 bases from V and 6 bases from J, with 17 bases in between. Here the CDR3 reads CASSRQGGNWDTQYF. The CDR3 DNA is TGTGCCAGTAGTAGACAGGGAGGCAACTGGGATACGCAGTATTTT.

This clone has more than one count but fewer than ten. The chain is built from TRBV19 and TRBJ1-2, with TRBD1 matching over 7 bases. The CDR3 length is 14 residues. The germline V gene has CDR1 LNHDA and CDR2 SQIVND (reference sequence). V lost 6 bases, J lost 4 bases, and 8 bases stayed unmatched. The CDR3 nucleotides are TGTGCCAGTAGCACCCCGGGACAGAGCTATGGCTACACCTTC. Protein: CASSTPGQSYGYTF.

V is TRBV29-1 and J is TRBJ2-7; D possibly corresponds to TRBD1 (6 bases). Germline CDR1 reads SQVTM; CDR2 reads ANQGSEA. The CDR3 totals 13 residues. V lost 4 bases and J lost 6, with 16 bases in between. The CDR3 sequence is CSVGQNVRGEQYF. The CDR3 DNA is TGCAGCGTTGGCCAAAACGTCAGGGGCGAGCAGTACTTC.

V usage is TRBV2 and J usage is TRBJ1-1; 7 nucleotides align to TRBD1. CDR3 size: 16 residues. Germline V gene sequence: CDR1 SNHLY, CDR2 FYNNEI. J lost 2 bases, V lost 1 base, and 7 bases had no gene match. This CDR3 reads CASSEGGTALNTEAFF. The CDR3 coding sequence is TGTGCCAGCAGTGAAGGTGGGACAGCGTTAAACACTGAAGCTTTCTTT.

This clone appeared once. The V gene is TRBV19, the J gene TRBJ1-4; TRBD1 might be the D (5 bases). Trimming cost V 4 bases and J 6 bases, with 15 bases left between them. Germline loops: CDR1 LNHDA, CDR2 SQIVND (reference sequence). The CDR3 runs to 15 residues. The CDR3 nucleotides read TGTGCCAGTAGTACCCTCCAGGGAGGTGATGAAAAACTGTTTTTT. It specifies CASSTLQGGDEKLFF.

The CDR3 bases are TGTGCCTTACAGTCTGACAGGGACACTGAAGCTTTCTTT. Its translation is CALQSDRDTEAFF. This rearrangement joins TRBV30 to TRBJ1-1; the match to TRBD1 covers 7 bases. There are 13 residues in the CDR3. CDR1 is GTSNPN and CDR2 is SVGIG in the germline V gene (reference sequence). V was clipped by 7 bases and J by 3 bases; unmatched bases: 8.

The J gene is TRBJ1-2, the V gene TRBV19; D may be TRBD1 (5 bases). Germline V gene lookup returns CDR1 LNHDA and CDR2 SQIVND (reference sequence). V was shortened by 5 bases and J by 3 bases, with 7 bases between the two germline ends. The CDR3 runs to 12 residues. The CDR3 here is CASSGADYGYTF. Here the CDR3 DNA reads TGTGCCAGTAGTGGGGCGGACTATGGCTACACCTTC.

This clone has more than one count but fewer than ten. This chain links TRBV5-1 with TRBJ1-4; 12 bases map to TRBD1. This CDR3 has 19 amino acids. The ends lost 1 base at V and 8 bases at J; junction bases unmatched: 15. CDR1 SGHRS and CDR2 YFSETQ come from the germline V gene. The DNA of the CDR3 is TGCGCCAGCAGCTTGATTCCCAGGGGGGGACAGGGGGCCGGAGAAAAACTGTTTTTT. Protein sequence: CASSLIPRGGQGAGEKLFF. Variable domain in full (rest from reference TRBV5-1 and TRBJ1-4): KAGVTQTPRYLIKTRGQQVTLSCSPISGHRSVSWYQQTPGQGLQFLFEYFSETQRNKGNFPGRFSGRQFSNSRSEMNVSTLELGDSALYLCASSLIPRGGQGAGEKLFFGSGTQLSVL.

The chain employs TRBV6-2 or TRBV6-3 and TRBJ1-2, with a possible D match to TRBD1 (6 bases). This CDR3 has 14 amino acids. Looked up from germline, CDR1 is MNHEY and CDR2 is SVGEGT. V shed 6 bases and J shed 4 bases, with 15 bases lying between them. Here the CDR3 reads CASSQNRVAYGYTF. The CDR3 DNA is TGTGCCAGCAGCCAGAACAGGGTCGCCTATGGCTACACCTTC.